A selection of T cell receptor beta chains follows, all from one sample in a study of T cell clones after liver transplantation. Assay used: immunoSEQ multiplex PCR; TCRdb lists only in-frame clones, some missing. There are about 5,000 clones in the sample; about 38% occur only once, and roughly an eighth lies in the top ten. No antigens are known for them. The material sequenced was CD4+ T cells from cultured PBMCs. The receptors shown here come from a human patient who received a liver transplant. T cells may partly derive from the graft donor. Both conserved end residues are trimmed from each CDR3. Clone size is shown for a subset of rows, as once, few, many or a class of expanded clone.

V	size	J	CDR3
TRBV28	.	TRBJ1-1	ATGYTEAF
TRBV11-3	few	TRBJ2-7	ASSFRSSYEQY
TRBV5-1	medium-sized	TRBJ2-7	ASSRRGGDLYEQY
TRBV10-3	few	TRBJ1-1	AISSSGGNTEAF
TRBV28	.	TRBJ1-3	ASSLHRISGNTIY
TRBV29-1	.	TRBJ1-2	SVETPSNYGYT
TRBV11-1	.	TRBJ2-3	ASTVGFTDTQY
TRBV28	.	TRBJ1-1	ASSGTLLIVNTEAF
TRBV7-9	once	TRBJ2-6	ASSFRLSGANVLT
TRBV5-1	.	TRBJ2-1	ASSLGTSAQSSYNEQF
TRBV6-6	.	TRBJ2-4	ASSRLGIQY
TRBV5-4	few	TRBJ2-7	ASSLRSGSPYEQY
TRBV2	.	TRBJ1-4	ASSEEVREKLF
TRBV5-4	medium-sized	TRBJ1-1	ASRRGDTLSEAF
TRBV7-2	.	TRBJ1-5	ASSLVYLNQPQH
TRBV28	.	TRBJ2-1	ASSGLAGNSPYNEQF
TRBV6-4	.	TRBJ1-2	ASSLTIPHGKTYGYT
TRBV28	.	TRBJ2-3	ASSSMGQFTDTQY
TRBV28	.	TRBJ2-7	ASSFTGTLRGYEQY
TRBV9	.	TRBJ2-1	ASSASGNYNEQF
TRBV5-1	.	TRBJ2-3	ASSWTLAASTDTQY
TRBV5-1	.	TRBJ2-2	ASSLRSTVGGGGELF
TRBV4-3	.	TRBJ2-7	ASSQGWRTSRSYEQY
TRBV7-8	medium-sized	TRBJ1-3	ASSPIGYTIY
TRBV28	.	TRBJ1-2	ASSKTVPSYGYT
TRBV6-5	.	TRBJ2-1	ASSYVYNEQF
TRBV18	.	TRBJ1-1	ASSPGFYTEAF
TRBV28	medium-sized	TRBJ2-7	ASSRYYEQY
TRBV6-5	.	TRBJ1-4	ASSPAGQGEKLF
TRBV2	.	TRBJ1-4	ASTGGVTNEKLF
TRBV19	.	TRBJ2-7	ASKGMRDEQY
TRBV6-6	.	TRBJ1-4	ASPRGQPNEKLF